This T cell receptor beta chain was captured in a study of beta chain features in type 1 diabetes. Points from the study as a whole: Researchers report that Type 1 diabetes patients had moderately but significantly shorter TCRB CDR3s across all four CD4+ subsets. Any HLA type influence on TCRB rearrangement was left unresolved here.

Sorted populations all exceeded 95% purity. The study reverse transcribed the entire isolated RNA, so it sequenced expressed TCRB transcripts. About 3.4 million reads on average were seen across naive, central memory and regulatory T cell samples. Clones were sequenced by immunoSEQ multiplex PCR, and TCRdb holds only the in-frame ones, with some missing. The sample shows about 930,000 clones, roughly a sixth of them seen only once. This clone has only a few counts. Its antigen is undetermined. Germline-derived CDR1 and CDR2 are SNHLY and FYNNEI. Trimming took off 5 bases at V and 10 bases at J, with 9 bases between the two ends. The CDR3 is 11 residues long.

This receptor was obtained from a woman aged 18-29 years in good health. This chain joins TRBV2 and TRBJ2-1, with a weak D call TRBD1 (5 bases). The specimen was naive CD4+ T cells from blood. CDR3 nucleotide sequence: TGTGCCAGCAGTCAGGGATACGAGCAGTTCTTC. Its protein is CASSQGYEQFF.